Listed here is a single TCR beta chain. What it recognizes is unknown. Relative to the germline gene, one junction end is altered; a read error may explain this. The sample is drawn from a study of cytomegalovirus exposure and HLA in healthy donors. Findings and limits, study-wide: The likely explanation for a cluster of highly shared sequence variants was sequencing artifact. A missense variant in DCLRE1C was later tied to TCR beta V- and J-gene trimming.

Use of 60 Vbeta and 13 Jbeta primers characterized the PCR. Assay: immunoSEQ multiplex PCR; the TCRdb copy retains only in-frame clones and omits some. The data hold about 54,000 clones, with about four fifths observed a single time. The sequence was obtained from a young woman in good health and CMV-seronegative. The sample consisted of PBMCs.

For the CDR3, the DNA is TGTGCCAGGGGACAGGGGGGTGGGGCCAACGGCCTGACTTTC. Protein product: CARGQGGGANGLTF. The V and J genes are TRBV30 and TRBJ2-6; 11 nucleotides agree with TRBD1. The length of the CDR3 is 14 residues. CDR1 and CDR2 from the germline V gene are GTSNPN and SVGIG (reference sequence).